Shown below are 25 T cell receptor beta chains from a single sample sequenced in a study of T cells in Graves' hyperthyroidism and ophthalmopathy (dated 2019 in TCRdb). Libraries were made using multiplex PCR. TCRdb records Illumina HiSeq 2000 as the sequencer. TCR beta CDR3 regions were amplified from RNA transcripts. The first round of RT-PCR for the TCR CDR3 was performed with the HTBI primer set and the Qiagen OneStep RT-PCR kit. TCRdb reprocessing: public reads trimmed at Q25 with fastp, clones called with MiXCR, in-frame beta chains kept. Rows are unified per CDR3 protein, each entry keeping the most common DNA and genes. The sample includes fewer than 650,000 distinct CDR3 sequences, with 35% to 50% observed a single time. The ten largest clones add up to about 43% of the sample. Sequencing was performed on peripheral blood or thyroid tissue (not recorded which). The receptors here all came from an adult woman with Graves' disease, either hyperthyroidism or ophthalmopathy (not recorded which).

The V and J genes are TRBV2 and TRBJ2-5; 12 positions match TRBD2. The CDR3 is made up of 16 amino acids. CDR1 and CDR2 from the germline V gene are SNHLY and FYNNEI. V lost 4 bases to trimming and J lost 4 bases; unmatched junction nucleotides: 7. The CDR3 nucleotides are TGTGCCAGCAGTGGACTAGCGGGAGCTTCGGGAGAGACCCAGTACTTC. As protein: CASSGLAGASGETQYF.

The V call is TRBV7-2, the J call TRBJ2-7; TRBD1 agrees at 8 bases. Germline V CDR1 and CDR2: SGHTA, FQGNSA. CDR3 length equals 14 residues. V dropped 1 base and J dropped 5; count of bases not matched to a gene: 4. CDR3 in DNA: TGTGCCAGCAGCTTAGGCAGGGGGCTTAACGAGCAGTACTTC. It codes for CASSLGRGLNEQYF.

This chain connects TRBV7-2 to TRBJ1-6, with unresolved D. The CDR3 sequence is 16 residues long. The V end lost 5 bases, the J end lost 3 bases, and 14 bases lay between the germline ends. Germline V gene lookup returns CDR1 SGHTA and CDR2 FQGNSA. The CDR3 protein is CASSPDGRYYNSPLHF. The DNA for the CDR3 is TGTGCCAGCAGCCCGGACGGACGCTACTATAATTCACCCCTCCACTTT.

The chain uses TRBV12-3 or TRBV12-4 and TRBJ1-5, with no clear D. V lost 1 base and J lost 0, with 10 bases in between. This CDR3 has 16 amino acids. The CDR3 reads CASSLVEGFSNQPQHF. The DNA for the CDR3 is TGTGCCAGCAGTTTAGTTGAGGGATTTAGCAATCAGCCCCAGCATTTT.

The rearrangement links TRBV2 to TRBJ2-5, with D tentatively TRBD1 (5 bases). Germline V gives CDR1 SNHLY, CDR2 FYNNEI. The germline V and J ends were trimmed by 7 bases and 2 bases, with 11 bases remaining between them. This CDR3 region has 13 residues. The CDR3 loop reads CASIMDIQETQYF. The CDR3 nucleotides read TGTGCCAGCATTATGGACATTCAAGAGACCCAGTACTTC.

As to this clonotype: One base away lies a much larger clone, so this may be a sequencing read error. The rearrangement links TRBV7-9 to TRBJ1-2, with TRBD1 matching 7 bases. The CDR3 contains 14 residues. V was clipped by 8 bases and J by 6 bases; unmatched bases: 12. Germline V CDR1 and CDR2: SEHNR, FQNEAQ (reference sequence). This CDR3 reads CASGSRQGMNGYTF. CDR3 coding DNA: TGTGCCAGCGGCTCAAGACAGGGTATGAATGGCTACACCTTC.

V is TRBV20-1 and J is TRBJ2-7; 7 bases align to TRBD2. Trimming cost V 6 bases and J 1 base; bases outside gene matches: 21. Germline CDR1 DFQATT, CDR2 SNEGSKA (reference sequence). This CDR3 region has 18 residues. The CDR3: CSASSTILGTTPSYEQYF. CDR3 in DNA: TGCAGTGCCAGCAGCACGATTCTAGGGACTACCCCGTCCTACGAGCAGTACTTC.

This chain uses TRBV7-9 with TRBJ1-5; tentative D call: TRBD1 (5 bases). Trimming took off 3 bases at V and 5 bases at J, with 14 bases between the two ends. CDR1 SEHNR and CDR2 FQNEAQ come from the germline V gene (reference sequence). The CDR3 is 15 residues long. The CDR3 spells CASSFGGDEDQPQHF. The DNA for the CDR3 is TGTGCCAGCAGCTTTGGAGGGGATGAAGATCAGCCCCAGCATTTT.

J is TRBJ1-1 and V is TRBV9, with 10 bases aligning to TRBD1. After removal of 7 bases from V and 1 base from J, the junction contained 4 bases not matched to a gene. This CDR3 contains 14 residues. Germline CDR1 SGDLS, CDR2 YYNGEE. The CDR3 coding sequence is TGTGCCAGCCCAAGGGACAGGGGGAACACTGAAGCTTTCTTT. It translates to CASPRDRGNTEAFF.

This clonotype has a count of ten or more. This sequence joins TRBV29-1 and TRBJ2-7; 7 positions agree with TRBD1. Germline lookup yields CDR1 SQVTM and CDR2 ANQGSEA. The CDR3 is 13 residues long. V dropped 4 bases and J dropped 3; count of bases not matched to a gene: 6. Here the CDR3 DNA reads TGCAGCGTTGCATGGGACAGTTACTACGAGCAGTACTTC. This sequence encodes CSVAWDSYYEQYF.

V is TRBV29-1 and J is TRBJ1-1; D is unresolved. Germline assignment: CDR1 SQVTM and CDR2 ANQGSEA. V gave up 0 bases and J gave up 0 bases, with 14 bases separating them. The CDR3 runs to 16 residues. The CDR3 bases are TGCAGCGTTGAAGATGATCAGGCAGGCATGAACACTGAAGCTTTCTTT. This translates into CSVEDDQAGMNTEAFF.

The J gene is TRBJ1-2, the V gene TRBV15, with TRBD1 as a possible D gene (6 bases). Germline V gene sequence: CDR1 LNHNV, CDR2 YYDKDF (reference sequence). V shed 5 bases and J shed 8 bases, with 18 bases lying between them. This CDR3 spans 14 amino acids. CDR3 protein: CATSARRGTAGYTF. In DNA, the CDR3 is TGTGCCACCAGCGCACGCAGGGGTACGGCAGGCTACACCTTC.

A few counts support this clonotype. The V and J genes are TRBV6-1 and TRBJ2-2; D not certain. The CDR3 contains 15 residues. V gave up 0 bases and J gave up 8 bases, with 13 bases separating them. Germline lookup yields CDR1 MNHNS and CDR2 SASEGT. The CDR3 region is CASSEAGSELGELFF. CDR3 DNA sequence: TGTGCCAGCAGTGAAGCCGGGTCGGAGCTGGGGGAGCTGTTTTTT.

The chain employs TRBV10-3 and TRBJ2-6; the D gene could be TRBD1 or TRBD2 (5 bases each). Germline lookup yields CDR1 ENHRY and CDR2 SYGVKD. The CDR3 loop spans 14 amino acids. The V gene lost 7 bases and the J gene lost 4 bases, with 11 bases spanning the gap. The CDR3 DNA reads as TGTGCCATCACCAGAGGGGCGGGGGCCAACGTCCTGACTTTC. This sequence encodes CAITRGAGANVLTF.

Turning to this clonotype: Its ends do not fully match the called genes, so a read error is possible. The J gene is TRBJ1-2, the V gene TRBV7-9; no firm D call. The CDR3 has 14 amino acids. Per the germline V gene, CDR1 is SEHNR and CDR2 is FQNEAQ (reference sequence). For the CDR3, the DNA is TGTACCAGCAGCCAGAGGACCTTTAACTATGGCTACACCTTC. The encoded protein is CTSSQRTFNYGYTF.

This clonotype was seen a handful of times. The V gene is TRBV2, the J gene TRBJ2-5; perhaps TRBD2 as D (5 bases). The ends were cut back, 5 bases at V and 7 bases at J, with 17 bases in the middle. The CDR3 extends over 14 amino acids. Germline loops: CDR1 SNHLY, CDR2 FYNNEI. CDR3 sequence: CASSSSWTAGTQYF. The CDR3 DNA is TGTGCCAGCAGTTCTTCCTGGACGGCGGGGACCCAGTACTTC. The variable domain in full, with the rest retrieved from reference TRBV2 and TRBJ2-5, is EPEVTQTPSHQVTQMGQEVILRCVPISNHLYFYWYRQILGQKVEFLVSFYNNEISEKSEIFDDQFSVERPDGSNFTLKIRSTKLEDSAMYFCASSSSWTAGTQYFGPGTRLLVL.

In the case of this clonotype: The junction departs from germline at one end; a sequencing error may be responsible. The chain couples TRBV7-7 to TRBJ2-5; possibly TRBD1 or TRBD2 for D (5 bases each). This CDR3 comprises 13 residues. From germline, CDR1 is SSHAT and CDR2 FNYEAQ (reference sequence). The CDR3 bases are TGTGCTAGCAGCCCAGCCGGGACCGAGACCCAGTACTTC. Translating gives CASSPAGTETQYF.

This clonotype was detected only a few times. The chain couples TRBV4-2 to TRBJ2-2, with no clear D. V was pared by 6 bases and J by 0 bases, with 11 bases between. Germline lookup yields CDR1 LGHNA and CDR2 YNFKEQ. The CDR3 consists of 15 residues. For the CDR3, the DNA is TGTGCCAGCAGGGTACAGACCTCGAACACCGGGGAGCTGTTTTTT. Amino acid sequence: CASRVQTSNTGELFF.

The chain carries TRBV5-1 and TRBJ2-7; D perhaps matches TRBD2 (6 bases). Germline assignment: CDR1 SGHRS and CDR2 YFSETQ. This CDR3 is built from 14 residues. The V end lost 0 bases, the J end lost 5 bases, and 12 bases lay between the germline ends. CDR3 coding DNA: TGCGCCAGCAGCTTGGGAAGCGGGTTCCACGAGCAGTACTTC. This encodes CASSLGSGFHEQYF.

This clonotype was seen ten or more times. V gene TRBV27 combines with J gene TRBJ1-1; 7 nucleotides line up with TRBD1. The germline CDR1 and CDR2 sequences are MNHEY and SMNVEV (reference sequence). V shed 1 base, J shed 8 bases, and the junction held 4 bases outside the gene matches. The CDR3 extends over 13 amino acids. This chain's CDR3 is CASSLFSGQEAFF. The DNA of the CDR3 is TGTGCCAGCAGTTTATTTTCGGGACAGGAAGCTTTCTTT.

The CDR3 DNA follows: TGCAGAGATGGCGCGGGAGCATGGGCCACTGAAGCTTTCTTT. It encodes CRDGAGAWATEAFF. V is TRBV20-1 and J is TRBJ1-1; D gene ambiguous. The CDR3 loop spans 14 amino acids. From germline, CDR1 is DFQATT and CDR2 SNEGSKA (reference sequence).

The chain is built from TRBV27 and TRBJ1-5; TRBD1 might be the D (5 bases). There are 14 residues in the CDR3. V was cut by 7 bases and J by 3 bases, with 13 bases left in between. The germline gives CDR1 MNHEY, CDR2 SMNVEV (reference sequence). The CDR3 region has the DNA TGTGCCAGCAAGGCGGGGGATACCAATCAGCCCCAGCATTTT. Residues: CASKAGDTNQPQHF.

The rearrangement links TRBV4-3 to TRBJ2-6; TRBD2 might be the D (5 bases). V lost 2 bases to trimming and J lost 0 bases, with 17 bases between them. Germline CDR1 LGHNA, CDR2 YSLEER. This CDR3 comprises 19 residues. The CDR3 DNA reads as TGCGCCAGCAGCCAAAGGTCCGAGCGGACCCCCTCTGGGGCCAACGTCCTGACTTTC. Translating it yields CASSQRSERTPSGANVLTF.

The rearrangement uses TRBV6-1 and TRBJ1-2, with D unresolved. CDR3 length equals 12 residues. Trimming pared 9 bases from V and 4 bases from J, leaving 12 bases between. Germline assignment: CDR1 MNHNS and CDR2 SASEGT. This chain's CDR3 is CASHARAYGYTF. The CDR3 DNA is TGTGCCAGTCACGCCCGGGCCTATGGCTACACCTTC.

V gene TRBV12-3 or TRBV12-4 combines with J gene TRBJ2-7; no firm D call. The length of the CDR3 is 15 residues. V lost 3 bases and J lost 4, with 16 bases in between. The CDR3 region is CASSFGPPVRYEQYF. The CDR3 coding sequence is TGTGCCAGCAGTTTCGGGCCCCCGGTGAGGTACGAGCAGTACTTC.